This TCR beta chain is from a study of T-cell memory formation after mild COVID-19. Study findings and constraints: Clones that contracted from day 15 to 85 had balanced CD4/CD8; later expanders were CD4+ biased. Detection of some responders pre-infection suggested pre-existing cross-reactive memory T cells participated.

The V end lost 6 bases, the J end lost 4 bases, and 12 bases lay between the germline ends. Germline CDR1 MNHEY, CDR2 SVGEGT. This CDR3 comprises 14 residues. One entry per CDR3 protein results from TCRdb running MiXCR on the 5' RACE reads. Here the sample spans 500,000 to 550,000 distinct CDR3 sequences, just over 20% being singletons. Details on this clonotype: As yet, its antigen is unknown.

This TCR came from an adult woman who had mild COVID-19 (a few samples of this study predate the infection). Cell type and time point are not known. The V call is TRBV6-2 or TRBV6-3, the J call TRBJ1-4; D is undetermined. The material sequenced was PBMCs or a T cell subset sorted from them (not recorded which). CDR3 in DNA: TGTGCCAGCAGCCTATTACGTGGTAATGAAAAACTGTTTTTT. Protein sequence: CASSLLRGNEKLFF.